This T cell receptor beta chain derives from a study of blood T cell repertoires in COVID-19. The V gene's germline CDR1 is SEHNR and CDR2 FQNEAQ (reference sequence). V shed 5 bases, J shed 2 bases, and the junction held 3 bases outside the gene matches. This CDR3 spans 13 amino acids. The method was immunoSEQ multiplex PCR; TCRdb's version includes in-frame clones alone and lacks a portion of them. The repertoire holds fewer than 200,000 clones, with approximately 87% as singletons. This sequence joins TRBV7-9 and TRBJ2-7; 7 bases align to TRBD1. The sample taken for sequencing was peripheral blood. This sequence was found in a man aged 70-80 years with active or convalescent COVID-19. This CDR3 reads CASSGTAAYEQYF. In DNA form, the CDR3 reads TGTGCCAGCAGCGGGACAGCCGCCTACGAGCAGTACTTC.